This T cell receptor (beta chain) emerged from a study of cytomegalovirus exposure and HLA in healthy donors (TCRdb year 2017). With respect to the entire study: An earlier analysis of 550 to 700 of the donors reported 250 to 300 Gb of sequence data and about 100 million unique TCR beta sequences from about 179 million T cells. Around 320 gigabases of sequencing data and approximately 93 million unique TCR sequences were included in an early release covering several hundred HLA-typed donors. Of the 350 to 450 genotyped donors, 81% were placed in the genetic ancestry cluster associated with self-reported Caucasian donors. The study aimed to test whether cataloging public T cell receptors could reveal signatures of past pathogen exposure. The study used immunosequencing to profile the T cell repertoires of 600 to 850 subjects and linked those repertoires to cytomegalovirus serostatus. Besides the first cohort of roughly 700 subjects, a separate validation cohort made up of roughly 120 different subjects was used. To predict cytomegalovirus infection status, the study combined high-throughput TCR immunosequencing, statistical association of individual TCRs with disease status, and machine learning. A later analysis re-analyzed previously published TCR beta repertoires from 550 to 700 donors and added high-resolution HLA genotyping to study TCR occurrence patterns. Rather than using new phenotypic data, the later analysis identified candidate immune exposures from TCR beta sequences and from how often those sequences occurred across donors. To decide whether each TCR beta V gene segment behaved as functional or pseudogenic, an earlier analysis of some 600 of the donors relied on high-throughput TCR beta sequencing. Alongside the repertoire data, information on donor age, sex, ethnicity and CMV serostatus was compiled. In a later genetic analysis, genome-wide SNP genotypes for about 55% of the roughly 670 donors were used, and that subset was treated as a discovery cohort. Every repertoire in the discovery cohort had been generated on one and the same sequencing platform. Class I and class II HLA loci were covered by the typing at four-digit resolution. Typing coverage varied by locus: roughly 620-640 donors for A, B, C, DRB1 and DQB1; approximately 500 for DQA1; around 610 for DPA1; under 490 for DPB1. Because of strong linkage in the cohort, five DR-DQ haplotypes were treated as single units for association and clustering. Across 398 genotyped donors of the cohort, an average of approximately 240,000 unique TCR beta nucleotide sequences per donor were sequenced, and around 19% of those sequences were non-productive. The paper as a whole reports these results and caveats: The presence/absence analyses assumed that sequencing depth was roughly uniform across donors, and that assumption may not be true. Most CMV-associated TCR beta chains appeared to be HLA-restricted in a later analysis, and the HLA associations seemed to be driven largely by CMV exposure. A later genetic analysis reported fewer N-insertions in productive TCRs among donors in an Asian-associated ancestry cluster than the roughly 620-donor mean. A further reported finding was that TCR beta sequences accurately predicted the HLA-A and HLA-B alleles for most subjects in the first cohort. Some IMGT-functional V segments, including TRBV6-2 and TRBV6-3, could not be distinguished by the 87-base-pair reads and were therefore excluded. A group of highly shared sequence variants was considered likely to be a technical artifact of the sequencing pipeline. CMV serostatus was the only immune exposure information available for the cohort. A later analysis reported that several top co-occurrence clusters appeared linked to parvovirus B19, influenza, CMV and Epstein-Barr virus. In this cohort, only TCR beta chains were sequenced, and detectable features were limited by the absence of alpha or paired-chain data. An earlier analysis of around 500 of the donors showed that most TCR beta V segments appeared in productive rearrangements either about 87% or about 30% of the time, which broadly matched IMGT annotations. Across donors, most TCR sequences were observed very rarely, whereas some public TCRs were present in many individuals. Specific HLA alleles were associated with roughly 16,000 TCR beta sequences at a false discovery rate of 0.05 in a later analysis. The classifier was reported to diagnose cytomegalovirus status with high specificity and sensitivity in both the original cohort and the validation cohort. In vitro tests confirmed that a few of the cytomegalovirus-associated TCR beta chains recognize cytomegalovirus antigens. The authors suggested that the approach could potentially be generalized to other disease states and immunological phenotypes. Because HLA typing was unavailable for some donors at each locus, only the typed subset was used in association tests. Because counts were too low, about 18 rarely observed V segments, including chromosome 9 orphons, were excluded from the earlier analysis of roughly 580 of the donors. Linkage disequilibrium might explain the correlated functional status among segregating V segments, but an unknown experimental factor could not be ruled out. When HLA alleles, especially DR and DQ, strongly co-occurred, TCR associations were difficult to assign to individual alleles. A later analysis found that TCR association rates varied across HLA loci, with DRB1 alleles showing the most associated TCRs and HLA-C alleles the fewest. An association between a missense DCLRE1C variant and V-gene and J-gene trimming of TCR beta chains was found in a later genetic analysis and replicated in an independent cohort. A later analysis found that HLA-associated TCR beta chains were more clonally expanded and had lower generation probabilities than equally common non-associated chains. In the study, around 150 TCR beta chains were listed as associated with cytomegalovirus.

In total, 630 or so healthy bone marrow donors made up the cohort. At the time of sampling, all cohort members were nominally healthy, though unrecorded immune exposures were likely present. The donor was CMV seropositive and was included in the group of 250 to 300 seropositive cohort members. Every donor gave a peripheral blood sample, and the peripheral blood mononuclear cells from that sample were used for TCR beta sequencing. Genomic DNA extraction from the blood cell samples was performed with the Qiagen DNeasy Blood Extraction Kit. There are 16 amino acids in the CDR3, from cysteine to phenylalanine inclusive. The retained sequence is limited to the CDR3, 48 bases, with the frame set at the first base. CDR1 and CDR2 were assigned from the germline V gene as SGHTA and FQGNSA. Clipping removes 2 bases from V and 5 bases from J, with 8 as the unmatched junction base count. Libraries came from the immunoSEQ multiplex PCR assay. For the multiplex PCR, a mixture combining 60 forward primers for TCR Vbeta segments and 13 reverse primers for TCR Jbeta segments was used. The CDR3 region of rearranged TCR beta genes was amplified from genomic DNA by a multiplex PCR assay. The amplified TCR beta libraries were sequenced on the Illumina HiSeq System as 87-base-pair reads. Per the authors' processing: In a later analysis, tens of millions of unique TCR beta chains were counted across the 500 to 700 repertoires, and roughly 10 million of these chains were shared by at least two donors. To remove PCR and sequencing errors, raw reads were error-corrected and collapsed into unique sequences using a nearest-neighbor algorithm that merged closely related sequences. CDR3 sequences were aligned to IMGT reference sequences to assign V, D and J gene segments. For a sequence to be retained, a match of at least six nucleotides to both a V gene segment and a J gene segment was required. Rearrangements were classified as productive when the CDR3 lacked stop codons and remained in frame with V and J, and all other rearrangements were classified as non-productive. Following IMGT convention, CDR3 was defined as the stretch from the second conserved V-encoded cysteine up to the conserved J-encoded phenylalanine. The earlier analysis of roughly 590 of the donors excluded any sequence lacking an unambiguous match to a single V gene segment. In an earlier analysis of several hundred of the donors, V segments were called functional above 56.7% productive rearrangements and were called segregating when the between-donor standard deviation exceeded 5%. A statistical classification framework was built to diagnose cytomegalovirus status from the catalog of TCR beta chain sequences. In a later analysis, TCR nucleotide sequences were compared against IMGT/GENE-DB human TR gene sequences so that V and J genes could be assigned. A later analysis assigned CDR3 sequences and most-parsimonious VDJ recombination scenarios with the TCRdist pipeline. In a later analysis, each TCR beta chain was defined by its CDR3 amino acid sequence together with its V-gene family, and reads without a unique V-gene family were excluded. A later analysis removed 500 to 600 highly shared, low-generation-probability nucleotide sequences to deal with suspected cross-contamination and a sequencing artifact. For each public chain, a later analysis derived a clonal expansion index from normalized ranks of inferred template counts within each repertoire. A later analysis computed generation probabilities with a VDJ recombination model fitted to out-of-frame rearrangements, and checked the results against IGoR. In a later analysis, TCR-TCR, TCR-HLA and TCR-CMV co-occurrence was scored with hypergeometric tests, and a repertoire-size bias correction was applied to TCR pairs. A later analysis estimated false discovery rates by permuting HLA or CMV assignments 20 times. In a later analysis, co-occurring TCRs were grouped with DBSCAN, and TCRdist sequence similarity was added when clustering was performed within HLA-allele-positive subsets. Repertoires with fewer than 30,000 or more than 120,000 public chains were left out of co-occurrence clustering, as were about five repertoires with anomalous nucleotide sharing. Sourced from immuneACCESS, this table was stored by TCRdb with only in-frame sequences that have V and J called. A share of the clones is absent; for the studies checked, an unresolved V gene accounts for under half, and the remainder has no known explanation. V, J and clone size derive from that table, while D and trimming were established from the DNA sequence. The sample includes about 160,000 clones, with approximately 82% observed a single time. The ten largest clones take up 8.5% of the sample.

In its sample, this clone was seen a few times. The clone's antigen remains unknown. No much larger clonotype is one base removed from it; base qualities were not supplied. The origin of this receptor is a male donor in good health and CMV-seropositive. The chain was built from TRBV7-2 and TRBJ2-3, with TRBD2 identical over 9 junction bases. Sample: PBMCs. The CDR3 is CASSLRRTSVVDTQYF. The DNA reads TGTGCCAGCAGCTTAAGAAGGACTAGCGTCGTAGATACGCAGTATTTT.